This T cell receptor beta chain comes out of a study of T cell repertoires in cytomegalovirus infection. Whole-study context: CMV infection plus the matching HLA type was flagged by public TCR beta signatures. Study-wide results and limits: CMV-specific HLA-C-restricted TCR beta clonotypes dominated the ex vivo response. Cumulative public TCR beta family frequency identified carriers of CMV plus the relevant HLA.

MiXCR, run by TCRdb on the reads, gives a single entry per CDR3 protein. The table records approximately 750,000 distinct CDR3 sequences, about a third of them present only once. Concerning this clonotype itself: Its antigen remains unidentified.

Sequencing was performed on PBMCs. The origin of this receptor is a human donor in good health (CMV status not recorded). Some clones in this sample may be carry-over from other donors' samples.

This CDR3 is CASSLSRTGADKFF. Here the CDR3 DNA reads TGTGCCAGCAGCCTCTCCCGGACAGGCGCGGATAAGTTCTTC. This chain links TRBV7-9 with TRBJ2-1; TRBD1 matches at 7 bases. The trim removed 5 bases at V and 14 bases at J, leaving 15 bases unmatched. The CDR3 totals 14 residues. CDR1 and CDR2 (germline): SEHNR, FQNEAQ (reference sequence).